This T cell receptor beta chain was obtained from a study of intratumoral heterogeneity in liver cancer. For the wider study: In the full approximately 15-patient cohort, the median age was around 60 years and the majority of patients were male. The study combined RNA-seq, DNA sequencing, TCR-seq and SNP array data from multiple regions of hepatocellular carcinoma specimens to study intratumor heterogeneity. The full cohort included 71 multiregional samples from 14 HCC patients, consisting of under 55 tumoral regions and 20 adjacent nontumoral regions.

Concerning this clone: Its antigen is unknown. Base qualities are not recorded, but no much larger clone differs from it by a single base.

The paper as a whole reports these results and caveats: The authors noted a relatively low number of patients and under-sampled tumor-infiltrating lymphocyte representation as limitations.

TCR beta chain CDR3 regions were sequenced from genomic DNA using the immunoSEQ assay. Rearranged VDJ segments were amplified with primers that anneal to V and J segments. The authors processed their data as follows. Clonality and richness metrics were computed with the ImmunoSeq Analyzer software. Fisher's exact test, supplemented by a beta-binomial method for added stringency, was applied to identify differentially abundant clones between regions. TCRdb took over this immuneACCESS table, retaining in-frame rearrangements with V and J assigned. Such tables are incomplete; in checked studies, under half of the missing clones stem from an unresolved V gene, and the remainder is unexplained. V and J calls and clone size are given by that table; D and trimming were obtained from the DNA. The sample table lists over 20,000 clones, 73% of them with a count of one. About a sixth of the sample is taken by the ten largest.

Every patient had early-stage hepatocellular carcinoma and went to surgical resection without receiving any prior therapy. Sampled areas lacked macroscopic evidence of necrosis or hemorrhage. In a couple of patients, TCR sequencing (ImmunoSeq) was performed on multiple regions. Frozen resection tissue samples were collected at least 1 cm apart from each other. Samples labelled N came from nontumoral liver tissue adjacent to the tumor. Genomic DNA was extracted from bulk tissue using the DNeasy blood and tissue kit. Deletion took 0 bases off V and 6 bases off J, with a span of 12 bases between the germline ends. The CDR1 and CDR2 encoded by the germline V gene (reference sequence) are SGHNT and YYREEE. The CDR3 measures 14 amino acids from cysteine to phenylalanine. This entry keeps only the CDR3 DNA: 42 bases, framed from base 1.

The receptor chain draws on TRBV5-4 and TRBJ1-1, with the identity of the D gene unclear. The sequencing here drew on tumor-adjacent normal tissue, taken before any cancer treatment. The receptor was isolated from a woman aged 70 to 79 with hepatocellular carcinoma. The DNA is TGTGCCAGCAGCTTGGATCCGGTTTTGCCTGAAGCTTTCTTT. Its translation is CASSLDPVLPEAFF.